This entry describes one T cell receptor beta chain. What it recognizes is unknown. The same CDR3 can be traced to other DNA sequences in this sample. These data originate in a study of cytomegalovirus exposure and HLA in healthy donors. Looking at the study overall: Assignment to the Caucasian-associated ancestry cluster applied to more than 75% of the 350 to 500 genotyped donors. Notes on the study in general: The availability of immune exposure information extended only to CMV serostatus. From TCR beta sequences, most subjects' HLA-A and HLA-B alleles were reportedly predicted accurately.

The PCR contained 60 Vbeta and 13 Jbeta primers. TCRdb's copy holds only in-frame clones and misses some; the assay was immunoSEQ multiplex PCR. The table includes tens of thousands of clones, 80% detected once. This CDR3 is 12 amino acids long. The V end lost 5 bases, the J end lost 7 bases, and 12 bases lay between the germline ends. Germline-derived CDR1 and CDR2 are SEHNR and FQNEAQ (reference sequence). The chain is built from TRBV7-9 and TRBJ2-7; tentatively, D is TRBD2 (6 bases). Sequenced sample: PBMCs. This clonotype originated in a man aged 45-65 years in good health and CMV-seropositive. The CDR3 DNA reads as TGTGCCAGCAGCCCGGGGAGGCTGGAGCAGTACTTC. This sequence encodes CASSPGRLEQYF.